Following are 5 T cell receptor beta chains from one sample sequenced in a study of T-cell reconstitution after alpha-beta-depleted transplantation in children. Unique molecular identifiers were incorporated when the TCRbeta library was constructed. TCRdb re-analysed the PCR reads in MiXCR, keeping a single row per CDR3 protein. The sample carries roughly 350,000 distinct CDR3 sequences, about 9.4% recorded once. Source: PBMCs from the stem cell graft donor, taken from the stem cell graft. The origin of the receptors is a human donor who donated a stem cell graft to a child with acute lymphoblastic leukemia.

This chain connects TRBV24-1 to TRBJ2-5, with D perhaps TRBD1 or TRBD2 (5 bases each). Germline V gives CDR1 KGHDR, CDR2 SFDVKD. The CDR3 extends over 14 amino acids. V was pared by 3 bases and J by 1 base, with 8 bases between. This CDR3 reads CATSDPGTQETQYF. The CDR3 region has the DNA TGTGCCACCAGTGATCCAGGGACCCAAGAGACCCAGTACTTC.

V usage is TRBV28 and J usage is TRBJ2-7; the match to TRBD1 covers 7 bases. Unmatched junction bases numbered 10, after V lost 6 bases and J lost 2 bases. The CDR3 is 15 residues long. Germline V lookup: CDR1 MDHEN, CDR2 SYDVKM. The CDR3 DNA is TGTGCCAGCAGCCCGACAGGGCAGGCGACCTACGAGCAGTACTTC. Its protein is CASSPTGQATYEQYF.

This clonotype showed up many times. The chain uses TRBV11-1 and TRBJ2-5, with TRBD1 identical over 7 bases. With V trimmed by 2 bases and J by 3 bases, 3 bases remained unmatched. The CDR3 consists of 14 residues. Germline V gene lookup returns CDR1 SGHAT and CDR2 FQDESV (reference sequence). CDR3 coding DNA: TGTGCCAGCAGCTTAATTGGGACAGAAGAGACCCAGTACTTC. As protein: CASSLIGTEETQYF.

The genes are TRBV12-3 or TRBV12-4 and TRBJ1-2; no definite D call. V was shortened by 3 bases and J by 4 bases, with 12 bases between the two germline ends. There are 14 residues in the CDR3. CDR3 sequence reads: CASSLTGRAYGYTF. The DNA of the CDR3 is TGTGCCAGCAGTTTGACCGGCCGTGCCTATGGCTACACCTTC.

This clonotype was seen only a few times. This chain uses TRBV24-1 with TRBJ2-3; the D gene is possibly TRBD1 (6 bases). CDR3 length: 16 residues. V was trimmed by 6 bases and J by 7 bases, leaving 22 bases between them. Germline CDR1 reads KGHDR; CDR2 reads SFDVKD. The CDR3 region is CATSLGAELPSNTQYF. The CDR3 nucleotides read TGTGCCACCAGTCTGGGGGCGGAATTGCCCAGTAATACGCAGTATTTT.